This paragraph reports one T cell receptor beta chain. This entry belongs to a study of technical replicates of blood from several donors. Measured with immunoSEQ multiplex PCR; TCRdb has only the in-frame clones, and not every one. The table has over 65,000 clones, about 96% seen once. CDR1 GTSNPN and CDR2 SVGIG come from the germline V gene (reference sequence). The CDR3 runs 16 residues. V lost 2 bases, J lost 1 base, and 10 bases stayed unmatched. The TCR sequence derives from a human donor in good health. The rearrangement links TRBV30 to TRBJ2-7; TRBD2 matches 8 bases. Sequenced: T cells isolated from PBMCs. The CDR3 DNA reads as TGTGCCTGGAGTTTGGCGGGGGGCTCCCCTTCCTACGAGCAGTACTTC. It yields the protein CAWSLAGGSPSYEQYF.